This TCR beta chain was documented in a study of CD8+ T cells in alopecia areata. Findings and limits, study-wide: Clonality was higher in lesional than normal scalp, especially in alopecia totalis/universalis.

This clone was counted a single time. Its specificity is not known. Germline loops: CDR1 SGHNT, CDR2 YYREEE (reference sequence). The CDR3 extends over 14 amino acids. J lost 3 bases, V lost 7 bases, and 4 bases had no gene match. Extracted RNA was reverse transcribed into cDNA, the sequencing template. The table came from immunoSEQ multiplex PCR; TCRdb's copy has only in-frame clones and leaves some out. Here the sample spans about 150,000 clones, 50% to 60% being singletons. Sorting separated CD4+ and CD8+ T cells out of PBMCs. This clonotype was sampled from a human donor in good health. The sample consisted of CD4+ T cells sorted from blood. V gene TRBV5-4 combines with J gene TRBJ2-3; TRBD2 aligns across 11 bases. In DNA form, the CDR3 reads TGTGCCAGCCTAGCGGGAGGTGATACAGATACGCAGTATTTT. Residues: CASLAGGDTDTQYF.